The clone carrying this TCR beta chain showed up many times. Its specificity is not known. TCRdb reanalysed the RT-PCR reads using MiXCR and keeps one entry per CDR3 protein. The data show more than 550,000 distinct CDR3 sequences, about an eighth seen once. The source of the sample is a study of response to subunit inactivated influenza vaccine. General study results and limits: Authors suggested seasonal influenza vaccinations each recruit few new T cells.

CDR3 size: 12 residues. V lost 5 bases to trimming and J lost 7 bases, with 14 bases between them. Per the germline V gene, CDR1 is DFQATT and CDR2 is SNEGSKA (reference sequence). The receptor was isolated from a man in his fifties or sixties who received an inactivated influenza vaccine. The sample here was PBMCs from blood, taken on the day of vaccination. This chain links TRBV20-1 with TRBJ1-1; a possible D gene is TRBD1 (6 bases). As DNA, the CDR3 is TGCAGTGCTGACGGGACATATATTGAAGCTTTCTTT. It specifies CSADGTYIEAFF.